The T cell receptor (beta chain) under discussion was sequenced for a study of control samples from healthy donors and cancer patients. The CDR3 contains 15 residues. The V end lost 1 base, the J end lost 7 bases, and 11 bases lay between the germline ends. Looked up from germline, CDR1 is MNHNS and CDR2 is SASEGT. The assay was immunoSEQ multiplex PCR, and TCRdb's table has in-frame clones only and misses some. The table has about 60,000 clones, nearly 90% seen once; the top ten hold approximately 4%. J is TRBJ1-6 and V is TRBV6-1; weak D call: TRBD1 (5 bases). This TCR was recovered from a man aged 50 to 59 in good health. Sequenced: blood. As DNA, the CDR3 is TGTGCCAGCAGTGAAGTGGAGACAGACAATTCACCCCTCCACTTT. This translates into CASSEVETDNSPLHF.